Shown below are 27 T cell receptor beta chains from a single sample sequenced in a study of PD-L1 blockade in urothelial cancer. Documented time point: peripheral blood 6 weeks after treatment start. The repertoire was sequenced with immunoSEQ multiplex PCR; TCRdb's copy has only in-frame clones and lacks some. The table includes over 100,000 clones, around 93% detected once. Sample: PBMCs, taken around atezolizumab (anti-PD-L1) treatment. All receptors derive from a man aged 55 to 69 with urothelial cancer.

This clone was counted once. The CDR3: CASLPSGVSNEKLFF. The CDR3 nucleotides are TGTGCCAGCTTGCCTTCAGGGGTCTCAAATGAAAAACTGTTTTTT. This rearrangement joins TRBV7-2 to TRBJ1-4, with D possibly matching TRBD1 (6 bases). From germline, CDR1 is SGHTA and CDR2 FQGNSA. Trimming stripped 8 bases from V and 5 bases from J, with 18 bases between. This CDR3 contains 15 residues.

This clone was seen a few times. This chain's CDR3 is CAISGRTSENEQFF. CDR3 coding DNA: TGTGCCATCAGTGGAAGGACTAGCGAGAATGAGCAGTTCTTC. This chain links TRBV10-3 with TRBJ2-1; 9 nucleotides align to TRBD2. V lost 4 bases, J lost 7 bases, and 5 bases stayed unmatched. Looked up from germline, CDR1 is ENHRY and CDR2 is SYGVKD. CDR3 length: 14 residues.

Here the CDR3 DNA reads TGCGCCAGCAGCTTGGGGTCAGGGGTTTTTGGCACTGAAGCTTTCTTT. Its translation: CASSLGSGVFGTEAFF. J is TRBJ1-1 and V is TRBV5-1; D perhaps matches TRBD1 (6 bases). This CDR3 spans 16 amino acids. V was cut by 0 bases and J by 4 bases, with 16 bases left in between. From germline, CDR1 is SGHRS and CDR2 YFSETQ.

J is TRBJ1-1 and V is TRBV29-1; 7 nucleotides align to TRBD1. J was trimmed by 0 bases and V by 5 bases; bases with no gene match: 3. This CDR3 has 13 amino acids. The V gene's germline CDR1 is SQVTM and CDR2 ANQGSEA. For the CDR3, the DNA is TGCAGCGTTCCGGGACAGTTGAACACTGAAGCTTTCTTT. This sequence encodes CSVPGQLNTEAFF.

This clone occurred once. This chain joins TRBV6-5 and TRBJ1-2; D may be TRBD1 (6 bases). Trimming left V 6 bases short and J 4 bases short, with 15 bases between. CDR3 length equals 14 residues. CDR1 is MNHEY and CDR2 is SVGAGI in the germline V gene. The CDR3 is CASSFGQPSYGYTF. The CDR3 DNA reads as TGTGCCAGCAGCTTTGGACAGCCCTCCTATGGCTACACCTTC.

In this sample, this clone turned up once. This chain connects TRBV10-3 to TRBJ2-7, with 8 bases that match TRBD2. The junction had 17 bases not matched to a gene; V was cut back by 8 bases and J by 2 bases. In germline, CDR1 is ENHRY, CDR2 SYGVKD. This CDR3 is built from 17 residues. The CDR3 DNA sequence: TGTGCCATCGGGGGGGGGCGTGGCGGGGGGCCCCCCTACGAGCAGTACTTC. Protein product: CAIGGGRGGGPPYEQYF.

CDR3 coding DNA: TGTGCCAGCAGCCAAGCCGCAGATAATCAGCCCCAGCATTTT. Translation: CASSQAADNQPQHF. The V call is TRBV4-2, the J call TRBJ1-5; D is ambiguous. The CDR3 extends over 14 amino acids. Trimming removed 1 base from V and 4 bases from J, with 8 bases in between. The germline V gene encodes CDR1 LGHNA and CDR2 YNFKEQ.

The CDR3 DNA reads TGTGCCAGCAGTTTACTAGAAAAGGCCTACGAGCAGTACTTC. It is translated as CASSLLEKAYEQYF. This chain joins TRBV28 and TRBJ2-7; no reliable D call. Germline values: CDR1 MDHEN, CDR2 SYDVKM. Trimming removed 2 bases from V and 2 bases from J, with 10 bases in between. This CDR3 spans 14 amino acids.

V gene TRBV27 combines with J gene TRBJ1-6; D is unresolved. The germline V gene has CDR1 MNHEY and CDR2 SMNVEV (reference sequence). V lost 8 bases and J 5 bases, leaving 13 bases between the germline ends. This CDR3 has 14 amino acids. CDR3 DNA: TGTGCCAGCCGCTATTGGAGTGATAATTCACCCCTCCACTTT. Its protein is CASRYWSDNSPLHF.

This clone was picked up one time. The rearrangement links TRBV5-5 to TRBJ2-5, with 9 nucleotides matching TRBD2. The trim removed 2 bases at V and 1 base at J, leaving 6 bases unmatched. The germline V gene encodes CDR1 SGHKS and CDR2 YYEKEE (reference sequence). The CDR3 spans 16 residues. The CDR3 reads CASSFDSGSAQETQYF. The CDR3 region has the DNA TGTGCCAGCAGCTTCGATAGCGGGAGTGCCCAAGAGACCCAGTACTTC.

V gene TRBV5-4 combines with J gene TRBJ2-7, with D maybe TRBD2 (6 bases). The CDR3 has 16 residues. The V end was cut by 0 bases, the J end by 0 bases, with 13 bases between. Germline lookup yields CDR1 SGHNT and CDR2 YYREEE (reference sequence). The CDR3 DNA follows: TGTGCCAGCAGCTTGGGGGGACTTCGAAGCTCCTACGAGCAGTACTTC. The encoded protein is CASSLGGLRSSYEQYF.

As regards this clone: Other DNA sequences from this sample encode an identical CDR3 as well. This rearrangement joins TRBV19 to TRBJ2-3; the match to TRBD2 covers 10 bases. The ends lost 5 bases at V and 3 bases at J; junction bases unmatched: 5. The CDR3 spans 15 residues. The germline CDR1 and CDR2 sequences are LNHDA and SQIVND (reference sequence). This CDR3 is CASSPLAGVTDTQYF. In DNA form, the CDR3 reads TGTGCCAGTAGTCCCCTAGCGGGAGTGACAGATACGCAGTATTTT.

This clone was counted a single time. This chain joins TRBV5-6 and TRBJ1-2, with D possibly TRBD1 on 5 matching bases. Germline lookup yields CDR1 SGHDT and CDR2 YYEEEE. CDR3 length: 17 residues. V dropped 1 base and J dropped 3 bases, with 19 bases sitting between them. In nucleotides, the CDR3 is TGTGCCAGCAGCTTGATAGGAGGGGCGGCCGGATACTATGGCTACACCTTC. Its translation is CASSLIGGAAGYYGYTF.

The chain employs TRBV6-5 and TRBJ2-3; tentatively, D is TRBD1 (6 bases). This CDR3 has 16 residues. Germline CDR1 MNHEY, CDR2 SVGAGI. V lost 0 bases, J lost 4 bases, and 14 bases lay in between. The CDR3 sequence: CASSYSVLPGADTQYF. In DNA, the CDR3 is TGTGCCAGCAGTTACTCAGTGCTTCCAGGGGCAGATACGCAGTATTTT.

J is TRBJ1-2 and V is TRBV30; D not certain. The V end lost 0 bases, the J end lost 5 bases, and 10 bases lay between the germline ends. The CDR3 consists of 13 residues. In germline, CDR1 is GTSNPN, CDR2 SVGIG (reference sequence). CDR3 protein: CAWSVQTGYGYTF. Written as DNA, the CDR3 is TGTGCCTGGAGTGTCCAGACGGGGTATGGCTACACCTTC.

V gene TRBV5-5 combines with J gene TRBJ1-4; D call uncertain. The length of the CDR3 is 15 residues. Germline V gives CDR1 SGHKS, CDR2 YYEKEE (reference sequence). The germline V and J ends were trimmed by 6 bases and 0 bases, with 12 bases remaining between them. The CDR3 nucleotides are TGTGCCAGCACCCCCAGATTTACAACTAATGAAAAACTGTTTTTT. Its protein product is CASTPRFTTNEKLFF.

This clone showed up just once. The CDR3 DNA is TGCGCCAGCAGCTCGACTAGCGGGAGGGCTGGTAATGAGCAGTTCTTC. Protein sequence: CASSSTSGRAGNEQFF. The chain recombines TRBV5-1 with TRBJ2-1, with TRBD2 matching over 14 bases. The junction had 6 bases not matched to a gene; V was cut back by 3 bases and J by 7 bases. Germline V lookup: CDR1 SGHRS, CDR2 YFSETQ. The CDR3 length is 16 residues.

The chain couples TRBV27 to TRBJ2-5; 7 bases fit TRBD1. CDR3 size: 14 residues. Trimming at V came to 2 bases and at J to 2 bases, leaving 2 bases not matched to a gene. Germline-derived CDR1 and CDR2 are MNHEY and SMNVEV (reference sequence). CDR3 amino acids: CASSLRTGQETQYF. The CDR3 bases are TGTGCCAGCAGTTTAAGGACAGGTCAAGAGACCCAGTACTTC.

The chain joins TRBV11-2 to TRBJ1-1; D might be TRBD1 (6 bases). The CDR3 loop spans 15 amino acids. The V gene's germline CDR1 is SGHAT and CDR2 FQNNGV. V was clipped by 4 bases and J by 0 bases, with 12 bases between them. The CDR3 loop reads CASSSEGGMNTEAFF. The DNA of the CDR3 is TGTGCCAGCAGCTCAGAGGGGGGTATGAACACTGAAGCTTTCTTT. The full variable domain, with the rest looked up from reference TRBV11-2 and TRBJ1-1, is EAGVAQSPRYKIIEKRQSVAFWCNPISGHATLYWYQQILGQGPKLLIQFQNNGVVDDSQLPKDRFSAERLKGVDSTLKIQPAKLEDSAVYLCASSSEGGMNTEAFFGQGTRLTVV.

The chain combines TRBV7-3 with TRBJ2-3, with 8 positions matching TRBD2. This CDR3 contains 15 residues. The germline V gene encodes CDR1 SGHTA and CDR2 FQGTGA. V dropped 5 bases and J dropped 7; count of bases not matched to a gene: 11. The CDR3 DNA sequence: TGTGCCAGCAGCGAAAACGGGGGGGCCTCACATACGCAGTATTTT. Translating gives CASSENGGASHTQYF.

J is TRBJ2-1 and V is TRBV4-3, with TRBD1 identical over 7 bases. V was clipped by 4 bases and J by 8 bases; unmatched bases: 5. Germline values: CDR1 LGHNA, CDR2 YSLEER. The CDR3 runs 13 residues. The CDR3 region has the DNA TGCGCCAGCAGCCGGCGAGGGGGCTATGAGCAGTTCTTC. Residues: CASSRRGGYEQFF.

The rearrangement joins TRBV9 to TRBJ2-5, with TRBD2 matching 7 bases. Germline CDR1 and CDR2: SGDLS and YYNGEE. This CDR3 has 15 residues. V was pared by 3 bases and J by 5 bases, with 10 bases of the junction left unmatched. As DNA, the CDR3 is TGTGCCAGCAGCGCGGGGGGTCAGGGTGATGAGACCCAGTACTTC. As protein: CASSAGGQGDETQYF.

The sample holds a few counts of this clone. DNA for the CDR3: TGTGCCAGCAGCGCGATAATAGCGACGTCCTACAATGAGCAGTTCTTC. Translating it yields CASSAIIATSYNEQFF. J is TRBJ2-1 and V is TRBV9; D possibly corresponds to TRBD2 (5 bases). CDR1 is SGDLS and CDR2 is YYNGEE in the germline V gene. V dropped 3 bases and J dropped 1 base, with 14 bases sitting between them. This CDR3 is built from 16 residues.

The CDR3: CASNQFRDSIYGYTF. In DNA, the CDR3 is TGTGCCAGCAATCAATTCCGGGACAGTATCTATGGCTACACCTTC. The chain links TRBV2 to TRBJ1-2, with 7 bases fitting TRBD1. CDR1 is SNHLY, CDR2 FYNNEI, per germline. J gave up 4 bases and V 7 bases, and 12 bases lay outside the gene matches. This CDR3 region has 15 residues.

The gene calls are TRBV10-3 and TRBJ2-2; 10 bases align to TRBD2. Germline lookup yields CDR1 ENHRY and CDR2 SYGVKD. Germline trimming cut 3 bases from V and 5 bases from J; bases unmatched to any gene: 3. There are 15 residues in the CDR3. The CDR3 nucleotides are TGTGCCATCAGTGAAGATAGCGGGGGGACCGGGGAGCTGTTTTTT. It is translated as CAISEDSGGTGELFF.

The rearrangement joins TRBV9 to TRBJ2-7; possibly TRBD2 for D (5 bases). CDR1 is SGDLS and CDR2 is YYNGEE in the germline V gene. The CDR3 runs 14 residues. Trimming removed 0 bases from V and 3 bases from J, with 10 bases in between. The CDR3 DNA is TGTGCCAGCAGCGTAGCTTTCGGGAACTACGAGCAGTACTTC. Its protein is CASSVAFGNYEQYF.

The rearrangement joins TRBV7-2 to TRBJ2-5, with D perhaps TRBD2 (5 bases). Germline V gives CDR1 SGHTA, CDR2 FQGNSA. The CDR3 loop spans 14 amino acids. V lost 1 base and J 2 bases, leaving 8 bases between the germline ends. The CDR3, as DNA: TGTGCCAGCAGCTTAGGTAGCGATCAAGAGACCCAGTACTTC. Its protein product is CASSLGSDQETQYF.